The T cell receptor beta chain under discussion was sequenced for a study of cytomegalovirus exposure and HLA in healthy donors. Study observations and caveats: The records held CMV serostatus as the only immune exposure information.

Use of 60 Vbeta and 13 Jbeta primers characterized the PCR. Assay: immunoSEQ multiplex PCR; the TCRdb copy retains only in-frame clones and omits some. The sample holds 100,000 or so clones, about four fifths seen once. Germline CDR1 and CDR2: SEHNR and FQNEAQ (reference sequence). The CDR3 runs to 15 residues. The V gene end was trimmed by 6 bases and the J gene end by 8 bases; junction bases not matched to a gene: 12. Note on this clone: Its antigen is undetermined.

Those who donated were healthy bone marrow donors. This TCR was recovered from a man in his thirties or forties in good health and CMV-seronegative. Sequences were obtained from PBMCs. The chain has TRBV7-9 and TRBJ2-1, with TRBD2 identical over 8 bases. The CDR3 DNA is TGTGCCAGCAGGGACGCCCGACTAGCGAATGATGAGCAGTTCTTC. Its translation is CASRDARLANDEQFF.